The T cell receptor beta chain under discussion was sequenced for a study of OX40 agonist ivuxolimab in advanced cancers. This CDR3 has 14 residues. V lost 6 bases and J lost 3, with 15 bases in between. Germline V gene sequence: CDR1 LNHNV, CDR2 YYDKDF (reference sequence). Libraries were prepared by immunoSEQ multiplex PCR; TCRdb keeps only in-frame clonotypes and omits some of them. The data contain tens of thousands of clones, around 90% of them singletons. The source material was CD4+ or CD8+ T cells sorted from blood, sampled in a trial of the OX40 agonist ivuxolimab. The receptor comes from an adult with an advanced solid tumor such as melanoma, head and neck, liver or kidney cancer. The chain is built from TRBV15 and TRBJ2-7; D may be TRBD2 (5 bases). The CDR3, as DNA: TGTGCCACCAGTCGGGCCGGAGGAAGCTACGAGCAGTACTTC. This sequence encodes CATSRAGGSYEQYF.